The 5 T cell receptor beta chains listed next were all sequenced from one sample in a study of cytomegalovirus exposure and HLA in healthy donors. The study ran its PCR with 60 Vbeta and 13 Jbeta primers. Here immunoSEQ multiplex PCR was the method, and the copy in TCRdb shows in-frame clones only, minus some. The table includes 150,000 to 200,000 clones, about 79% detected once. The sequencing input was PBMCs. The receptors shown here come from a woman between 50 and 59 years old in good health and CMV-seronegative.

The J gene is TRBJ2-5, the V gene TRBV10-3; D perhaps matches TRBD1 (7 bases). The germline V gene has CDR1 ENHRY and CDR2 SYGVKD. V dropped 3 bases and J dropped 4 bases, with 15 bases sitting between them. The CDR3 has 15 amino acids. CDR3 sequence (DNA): TGTGCCATCAGTGAATGGGCAGGGGGAGGAGAGACCCAGTACTTC. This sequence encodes CAISEWAGGGETQYF.

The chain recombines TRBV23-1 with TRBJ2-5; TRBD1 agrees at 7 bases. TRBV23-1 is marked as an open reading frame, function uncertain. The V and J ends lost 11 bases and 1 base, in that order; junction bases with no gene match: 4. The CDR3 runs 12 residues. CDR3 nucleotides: TGCGCCCCAGGGACAGTCCAAGAGACCCAGTACTTC. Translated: CAPGTVQETQYF.

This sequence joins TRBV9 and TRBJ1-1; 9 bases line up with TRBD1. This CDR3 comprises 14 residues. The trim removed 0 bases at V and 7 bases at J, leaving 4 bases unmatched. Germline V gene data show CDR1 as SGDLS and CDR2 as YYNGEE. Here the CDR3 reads CASSVDPDRGEAFF. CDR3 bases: TGTGCCAGCAGCGTAGACCCGGACAGGGGTGAAGCTTTCTTT. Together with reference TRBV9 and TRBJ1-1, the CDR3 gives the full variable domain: DSGVTQTPKHLITATGQRVTLRCSPRSGDLSVYWYQQSLDQGLQFLIQYYNGEERAKGNILERFSAQQFPDLHSELNLSSLELGDSALYFCASSVDPDRGEAFFGQGTRLTVV.

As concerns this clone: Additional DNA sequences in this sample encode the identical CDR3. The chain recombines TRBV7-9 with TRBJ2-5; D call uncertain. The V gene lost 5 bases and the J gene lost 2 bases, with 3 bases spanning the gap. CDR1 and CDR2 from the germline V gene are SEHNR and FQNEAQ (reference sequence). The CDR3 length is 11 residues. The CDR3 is CASSPQETQYF. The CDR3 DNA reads TGTGCCAGCAGCCCTCAAGAGACCCAGTACTTC.

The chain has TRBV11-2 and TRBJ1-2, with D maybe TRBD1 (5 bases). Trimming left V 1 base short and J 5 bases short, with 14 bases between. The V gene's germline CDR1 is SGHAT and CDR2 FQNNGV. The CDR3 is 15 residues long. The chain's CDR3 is CASSLGSQGPYGYTF. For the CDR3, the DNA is TGTGCCAGCAGCTTAGGATCGCAGGGCCCTTATGGCTACACCTTC.